A selection of T cell receptor beta chains follows, all from one sample in a study of blood T cell repertoires in COVID-19. This table comes from immunoSEQ multiplex PCR, and its TCRdb copy is limited to in-frame clones, with some not included. The repertoire has 350,000 to 450,000 clones, approximately 86% of them found once; the top ten carry about 3%. Material: peripheral blood. These receptor sequences come from a human donor in a cohort sampled during active COVID-19. Both conserved end residues are part of each CDR3. The D gene is left open where the match is weak.

>TRBD2|TRBJ2-1|TRBV7-9
CASNIITGTSGNEQFF
>TRBD1|TRBJ2-3|TRBV4-1
CASTRAEGADTQYF
>.|TRBJ2-7|TRBV30
CAWSKGGDEQYF
>TRBD2|TRBJ2-1|TRBV19
CASRVHTSGGYNEQFF
>.|TRBJ2-1|TRBV2
CASSVDLIQGFF
>TRBD1|TRBJ1-2|TRBV19
CASRAPGQRGESYGYTF
>.|TRBJ2-3|TRBV27
CASRLLQGTDTQYF
>.|TRBJ2-3|TRBV5-1
CASSLGQFRPDTQYF
>TRBD2|TRBJ2-1|TRBV4-2
CASSQDWPSGYNEQFF
>TRBD1|TRBJ2-3|TRBV29-1
CSAGQGASDTQYF
>TRBD2|TRBJ2-2|TRBV18
CASSRPGASGFIAGELFF
>TRBD1|TRBJ1-6|TRBV28
CASSFGTGFNSPLHF
>TRBD1|TRBJ2-7|TRBV27
CASRITGAPHEQYF
>TRBD2|TRBJ2-7|TRBV6-1
CASSERASGEGYEQYF
>.|TRBJ2-7|TRBV15
CATSRDWLRASSYEQYF
>TRBD2|TRBJ2-5|TRBV28
CASSLRTSGRETQYF